This TCR beta chain emerged from a study of blood T cell repertoires in COVID-19. Using immunoSEQ multiplex PCR, the repertoire was profiled, and TCRdb retains in-frame clones only, with some absent. The repertoire holds about 250,000 clones, with about 90% as singletons. This receptor was obtained from a man older than 75 with acute or convalescent COVID-19. What was sequenced was peripheral blood.

In DNA, the CDR3 is TGTGCCAGCAGCTCCCCCCCAGGGGGAAACACCATATATTTT. Translation gives CASSSPPGGNTIYF. This chain links TRBV7-2 with TRBJ1-3; a possible D gene is TRBD1 (5 bases). The V gene's germline CDR1 is SGHTA and CDR2 FQGNSA. The CDR3 runs 14 residues. The ends were cut back, 4 bases at V and 4 bases at J, with 11 bases in the middle.